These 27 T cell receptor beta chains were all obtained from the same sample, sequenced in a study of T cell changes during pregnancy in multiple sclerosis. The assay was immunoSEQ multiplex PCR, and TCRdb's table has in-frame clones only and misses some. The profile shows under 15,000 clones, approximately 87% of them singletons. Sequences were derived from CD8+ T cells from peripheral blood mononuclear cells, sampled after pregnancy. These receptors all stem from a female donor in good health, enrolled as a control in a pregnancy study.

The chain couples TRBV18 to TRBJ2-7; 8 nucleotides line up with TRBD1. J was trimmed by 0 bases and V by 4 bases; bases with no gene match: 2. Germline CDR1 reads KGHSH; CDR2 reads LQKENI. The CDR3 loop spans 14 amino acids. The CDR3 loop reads CASSRQGNSYEQYF. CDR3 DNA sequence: TGTGCCAGCTCACGACAGGGGAACTCCTACGAGCAGTACTTC.

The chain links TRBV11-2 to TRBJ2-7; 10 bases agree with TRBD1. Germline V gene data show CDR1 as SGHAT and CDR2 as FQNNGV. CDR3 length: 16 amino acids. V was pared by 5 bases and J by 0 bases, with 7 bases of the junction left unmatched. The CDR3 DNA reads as TGTGCCAGCAGCACGGGACAGGGGTCACTCTCCTACGAGCAGTACTTC. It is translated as CASSTGQGSLSYEQYF.

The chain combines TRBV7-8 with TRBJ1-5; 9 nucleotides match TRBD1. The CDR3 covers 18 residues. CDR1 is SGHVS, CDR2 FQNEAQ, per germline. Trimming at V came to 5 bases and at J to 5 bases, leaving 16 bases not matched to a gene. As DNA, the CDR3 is TGTGCCAGCAGCCCCCATCCTACCGGGACAGGGAGTCATCAGCCCCAGCATTTT. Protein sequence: CASSPHPTGTGSHQPQHF.

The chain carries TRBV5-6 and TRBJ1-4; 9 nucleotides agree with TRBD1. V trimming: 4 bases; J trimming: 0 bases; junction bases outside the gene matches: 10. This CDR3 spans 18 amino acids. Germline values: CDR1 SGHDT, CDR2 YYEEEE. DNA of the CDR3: TGTGCCAGCAGCGGAGGACGGACAGGGGCTACAACTAATGAAAAACTGTTTTTT. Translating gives CASSGGRTGATTNEKLFF.

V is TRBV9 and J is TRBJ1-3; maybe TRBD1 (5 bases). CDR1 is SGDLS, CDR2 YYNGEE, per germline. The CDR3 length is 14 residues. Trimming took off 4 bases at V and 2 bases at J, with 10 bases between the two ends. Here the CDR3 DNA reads TGTGCCAGCAGCCCGGGGGGGGCTGGAAACACCATATATTTT. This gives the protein CASSPGGAGNTIYF.

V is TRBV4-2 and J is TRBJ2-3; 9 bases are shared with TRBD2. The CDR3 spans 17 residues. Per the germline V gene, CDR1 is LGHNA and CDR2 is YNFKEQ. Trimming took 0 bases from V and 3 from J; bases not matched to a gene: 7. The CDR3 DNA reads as TGTGCCAGCAGCCAAGATGGGCCTAGCGGGGATACAGATACGCAGTATTTT. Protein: CASSQDGPSGDTDTQYF.

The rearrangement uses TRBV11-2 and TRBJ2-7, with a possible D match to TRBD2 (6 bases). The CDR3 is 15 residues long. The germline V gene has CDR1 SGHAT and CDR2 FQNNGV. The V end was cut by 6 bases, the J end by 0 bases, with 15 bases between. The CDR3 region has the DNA TGTGCCAGCAGGCGGGTGGGCGGGGTCTCCTACGAGCAGTACTTC. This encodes CASRRVGGVSYEQYF.

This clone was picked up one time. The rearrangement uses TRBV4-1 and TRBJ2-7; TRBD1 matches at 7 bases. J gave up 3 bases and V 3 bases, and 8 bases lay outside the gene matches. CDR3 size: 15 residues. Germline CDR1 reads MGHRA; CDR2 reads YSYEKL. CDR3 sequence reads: CASSQQIQGVYEQYF. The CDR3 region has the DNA TGCGCCAGCAGCCAGCAAATCCAGGGGGTCTACGAGCAGTACTTC.

This CDR3 reads CASDGGYGYTF. The CDR3 DNA follows: TGTGCCAGCGACGGGGGGTATGGCTACACCTTC. The chain recombines TRBV14 with TRBJ1-2, with a tentative D call TRBD1 (5 bases). The V gene's germline CDR1 is SGHDN and CDR2 FVKESK. The V and J ends lost 8 bases and 5 bases respectively, with 9 bases between them. The CDR3 loop spans 11 amino acids.

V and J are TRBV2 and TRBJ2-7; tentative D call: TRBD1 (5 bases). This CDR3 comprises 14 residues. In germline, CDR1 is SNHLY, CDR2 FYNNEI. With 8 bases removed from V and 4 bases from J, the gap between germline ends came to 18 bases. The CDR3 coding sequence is TGTGCCAGCGATTCGGGTGACAGCTATTACGAGCAGTACTTC. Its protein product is CASDSGDSYYEQYF.

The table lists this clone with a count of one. For the CDR3, the DNA is TGTGCCAGCAGCCGCGTTAGCGGGAATGCCCTCCAGAAGTACTTC. It codes for CASSRVSGNALQKYF. The chain carries TRBV14 and TRBJ2-7, with 8 nucleotides matching TRBD2. CDR3 size: 15 residues. Germline V lookup: CDR1 SGHDN, CDR2 FVKESK. V lost 4 bases to trimming and J lost 11 bases; unmatched junction nucleotides: 16.

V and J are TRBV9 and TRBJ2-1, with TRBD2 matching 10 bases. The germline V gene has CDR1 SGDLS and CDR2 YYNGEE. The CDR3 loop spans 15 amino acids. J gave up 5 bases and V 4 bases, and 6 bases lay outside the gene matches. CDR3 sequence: CASSPLAGVNNEQFF. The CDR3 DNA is TGTGCCAGCAGCCCCCTAGCGGGAGTTAACAATGAGCAGTTCTTC.

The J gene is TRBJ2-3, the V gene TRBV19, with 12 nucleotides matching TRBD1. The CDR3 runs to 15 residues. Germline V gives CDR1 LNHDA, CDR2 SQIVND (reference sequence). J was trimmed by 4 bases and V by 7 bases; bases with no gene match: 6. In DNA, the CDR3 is TGTGCCAGTATGGTGGGGACAGGGGGCGCAGATACGCAGTATTTT. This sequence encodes CASMVGTGGADTQYF. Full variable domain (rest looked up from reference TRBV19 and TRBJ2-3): DGGITQSPKYLFRKEGQNVTLSCEQNLNHDAMYWYRQDPGQGLRLIYYSQIVNDFQKGDIAEGYSVSREKKESFPLTVTSAQKNPTAFYLCASMVGTGGADTQYFGPGTRLTVL.

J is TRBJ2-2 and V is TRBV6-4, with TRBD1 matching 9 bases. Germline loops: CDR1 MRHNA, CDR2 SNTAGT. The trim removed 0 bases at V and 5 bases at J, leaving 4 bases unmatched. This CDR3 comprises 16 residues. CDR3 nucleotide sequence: TGTGCCAGCAGTGACTCGATGGGACAGGGAACCGGGGAGCTGTTTTTT. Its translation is CASSDSMGQGTGELFF.

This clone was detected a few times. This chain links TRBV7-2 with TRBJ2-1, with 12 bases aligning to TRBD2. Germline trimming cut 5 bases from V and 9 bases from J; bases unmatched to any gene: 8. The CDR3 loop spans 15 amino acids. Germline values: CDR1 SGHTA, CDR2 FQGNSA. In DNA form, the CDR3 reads TGTGCCAGCAGCCAGACTAGCGGGAGCAAAGTTGAGCAGTTCTTC. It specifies CASSQTSGSKVEQFF. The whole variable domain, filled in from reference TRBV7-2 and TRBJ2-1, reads GAGVSQSPSNKVTEKGKDVELRCDPISGHTALYWYRQSLGQGLEFLIYFQGNSAPDKSGLPSDRFSAERTGGSVSTLTIQRTQQEDSAVYLCASSQTSGSKVEQFFGPGTRLTVL.

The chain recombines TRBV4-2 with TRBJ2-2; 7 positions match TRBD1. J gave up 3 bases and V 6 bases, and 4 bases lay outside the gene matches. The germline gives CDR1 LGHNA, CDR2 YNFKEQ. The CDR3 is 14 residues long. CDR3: CASRDRVDTGELFF. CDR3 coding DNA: TGTGCCAGCAGAGACAGGGTTGACACCGGGGAGCTGTTTTTT.

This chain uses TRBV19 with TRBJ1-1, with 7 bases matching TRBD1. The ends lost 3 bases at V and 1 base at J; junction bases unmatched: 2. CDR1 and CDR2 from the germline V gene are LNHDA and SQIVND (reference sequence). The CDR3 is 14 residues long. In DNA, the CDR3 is TGTGCCAGTAGTATGGACAGGAAGAACACTGAAGCTTTCTTT. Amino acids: CASSMDRKNTEAFF.

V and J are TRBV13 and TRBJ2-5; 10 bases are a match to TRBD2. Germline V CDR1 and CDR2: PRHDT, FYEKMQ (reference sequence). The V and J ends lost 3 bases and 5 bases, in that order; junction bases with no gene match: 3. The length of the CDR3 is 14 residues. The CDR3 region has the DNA TGTGCCAGCAGCTTGGCTAGCGGGGGTGAGACCCAGTACTTC. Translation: CASSLASGGETQYF.

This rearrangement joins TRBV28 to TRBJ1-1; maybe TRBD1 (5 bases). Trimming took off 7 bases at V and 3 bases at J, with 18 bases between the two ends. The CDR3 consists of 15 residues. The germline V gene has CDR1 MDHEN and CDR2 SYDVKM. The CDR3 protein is CASTMGQQGDTEAFF. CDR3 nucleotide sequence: TGTGCCAGCACAATGGGGCAGCAAGGTGACACTGAAGCTTTCTTT.

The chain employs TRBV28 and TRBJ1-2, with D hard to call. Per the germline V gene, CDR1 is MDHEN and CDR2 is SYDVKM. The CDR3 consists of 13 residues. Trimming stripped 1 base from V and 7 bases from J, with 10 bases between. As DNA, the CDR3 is TGTGCCAGCAGTTTATTTTCGGGAGTTGGCTACACCTTC. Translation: CASSLFSGVGYTF.

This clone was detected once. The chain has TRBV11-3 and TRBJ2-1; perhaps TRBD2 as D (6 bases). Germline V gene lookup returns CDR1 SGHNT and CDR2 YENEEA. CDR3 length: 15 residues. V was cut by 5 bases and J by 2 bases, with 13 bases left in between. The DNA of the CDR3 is TGTGCCAGCAGCCTGCCCGGGGGAGCCTACAATGAGCAGTTCTTC. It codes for CASSLPGGAYNEQFF.

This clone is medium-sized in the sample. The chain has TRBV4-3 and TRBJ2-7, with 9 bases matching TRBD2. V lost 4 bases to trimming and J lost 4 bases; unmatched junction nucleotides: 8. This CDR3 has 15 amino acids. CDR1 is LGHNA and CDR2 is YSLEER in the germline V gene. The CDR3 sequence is CASSLLWTSEYEQYF. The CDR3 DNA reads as TGCGCCAGCAGCCTCCTATGGACTAGCGAGTACGAGCAGTACTTC.

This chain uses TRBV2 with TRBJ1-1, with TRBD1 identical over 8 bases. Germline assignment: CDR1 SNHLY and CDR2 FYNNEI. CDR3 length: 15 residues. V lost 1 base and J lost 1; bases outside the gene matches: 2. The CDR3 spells CASSEGRGQNTEAFF. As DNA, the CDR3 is TGTGCCAGCAGTGAAGGCAGGGGGCAGAACACTGAAGCTTTCTTT.

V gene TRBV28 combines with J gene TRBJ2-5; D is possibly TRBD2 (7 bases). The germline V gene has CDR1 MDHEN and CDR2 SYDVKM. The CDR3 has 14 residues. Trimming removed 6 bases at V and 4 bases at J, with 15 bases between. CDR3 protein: CASREGGTTETQYF. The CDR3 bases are TGTGCCAGCAGAGAAGGGGGGACTACAGAGACCCAGTACTTC.

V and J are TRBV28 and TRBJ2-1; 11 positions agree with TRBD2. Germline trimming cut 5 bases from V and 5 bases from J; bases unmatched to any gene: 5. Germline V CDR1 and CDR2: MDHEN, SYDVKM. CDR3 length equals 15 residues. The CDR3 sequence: CASSPTSGSHNEQFF. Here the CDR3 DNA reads TGTGCCAGCAGTCCTACTAGCGGGAGCCACAATGAGCAGTTCTTC.

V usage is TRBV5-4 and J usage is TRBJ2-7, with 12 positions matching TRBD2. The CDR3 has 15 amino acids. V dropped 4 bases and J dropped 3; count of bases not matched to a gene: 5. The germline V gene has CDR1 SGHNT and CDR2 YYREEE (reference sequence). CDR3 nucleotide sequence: TGTGCCAGCAGCCTCGGGACTAGCGGGTTCTACGAGCAGTACTTC. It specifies CASSLGTSGFYEQYF.

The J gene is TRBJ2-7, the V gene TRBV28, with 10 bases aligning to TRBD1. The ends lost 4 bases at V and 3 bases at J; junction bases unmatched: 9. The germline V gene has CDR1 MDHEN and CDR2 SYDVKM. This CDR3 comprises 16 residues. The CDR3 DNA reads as TGTGCCAGCAGTTGGGGGCGGGACAGGGGCAACTACGAGCAGTACTTC. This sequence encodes CASSWGRDRGNYEQYF.